The text below deals with one T cell receptor (beta chain). Antigen: not known. This entry belongs to a study of post-analysis software for immune sequencing data. Study observations and caveats: TRBV5-6, TRBV5-1 and TRBV20-1 belonged to a set of about 5 TRBV segments that were more frequent in patients than controls.

The V segment lost 5 bases and the J segment 7 bases; nucleotides outside the gene matches: 5. Germline CDR1 DFQATT, CDR2 SNEGSKA (reference sequence). The CDR3 length is 13 residues. Prepared libraries of TCR beta cDNA carried unique molecular identifiers. One entry per CDR3 protein, called by TCRdb with MiXCR from the PCR reads. The sample includes hundreds of thousands of distinct CDR3 sequences, roughly 38% of them seen just once. The sequence came from a girl aged 2 to 10 with multiple sclerosis. The sample consisted of blood. The chain recombines TRBV20-1 with TRBJ1-4; 9 bases fit TRBD1. The CDR3 is CSAHDRGGEKLFF. DNA for the CDR3: TGCAGTGCTCACGACAGGGGGGGTGAAAAACTGTTTTTT.